These T cell receptor beta chains were read from a single sample in a study of blood T cell repertoires in COVID-19. Method: immunoSEQ multiplex PCR; TCRdb's copy keeps in-frame clones and lacks some. The sample includes around 83,000 clones, more than 85% of them seen just once. The sample comprised peripheral blood. These receptors all come from a man between 65 and 85 years old with active or convalescent COVID-19. The CDR3 runs from the conserved cysteine through the conserved F or W. Each record gives: V gene, J gene, CDR3 protein.

TRBV6-5	TRBJ2-7	CASSVGGESSEQYF
TRBV28	TRBJ2-3	CASSLSSTDTQYF
TRBV7-2	TRBJ1-2	CASSLSQGALYGYTF
TRBV11-1	TRBJ2-1	CASSLARRSSGYNEQFF
TRBV15	TRBJ1-6	CATSTTGNSPLHF
TRBV16	TRBJ2-1	CASSQFDEQFF
TRBV11-2	TRBJ2-7	CASSLASSGAQYF
TRBV6-2/TRBV6-3	TRBJ2-1	CASSTSGLADNEQFF
TRBV18	TRBJ2-5	CASSPPSEETQYF
TRBV7-9	TRBJ2-1	CASNPGLAGGHEQFF
TRBV27	TRBJ1-4	CASSLFGLEGAVIEKLFF
TRBV2	TRBJ2-1	CASSEGLDPYNEQFF
TRBV9	TRBJ2-7	CASSVSGQGVYEQYF
TRBV9	TRBJ2-3	CASSARELSTDTQYF
TRBV5-1	TRBJ1-6	CASSSDGQYSPLHF
TRBV6-1	TRBJ2-1	CASSEHGRYGQFF
TRBV11-3	TRBJ1-1	CASSLSRENTEAFF
TRBV24-1	TRBJ1-4	CATSGTGEAEKLFF
TRBV19	TRBJ2-2	CASSIDRVGSGELFF
TRBV21-1	TRBJ2-7	CATRPGQPLRQYF
TRBV12-3/TRBV12-4	TRBJ2-2	CASSGTITGELFF
TRBV2	TRBJ2-1	CASSGLNEQFF
TRBV28	TRBJ1-5	CASSHGQGDYQPQHF
TRBV11-2	TRBJ1-1	CASRSYSGGLEAFF
TRBV28	TRBJ1-2	CATRGGQASTHYGYTF